This T cell receptor (beta chain) was sequenced for a study of T cells after yellow fever vaccination. Study observations and caveats: Relatively few clonotypes were ones that appeared in both CD4 and CD8 compartments. Among primary-vaccination clones, most reappeared after the booster, at around 97% for CD4 and 85% to 90% for CD8.

The CDR3 contains 13 residues. V was cut by 5 bases and J by 6 bases, with 11 bases left in between. Germline values: CDR1 SNHLY, CDR2 FYNNEI. Points on this clonotype: Antigen: not known.

The authors made TCR cDNA by 5'RACE template switching, adding a universal primer site and UMIs. TCRdb reprocessed the 5' RACE reads via MiXCR and lists one record per CDR3 protein. The repertoire holds 450,000 to 650,000 distinct CDR3 sequences, with roughly 12% as singletons. This TCR derives from a young man who received the YFV17D yellow fever vaccine. V is TRBV2 and J is TRBJ1-5; D remains ambiguous. The sequencing used PBMCs, collected on the day of the yellow fever booster vaccination. CDR3 DNA sequence: TGTGCCAGCAGTTACAGTGAGGCTCAGCCCCAGCATTTT. Its protein product is CASSYSEAQPQHF. Supplemented by reference TRBV2 and TRBJ1-5, the full variable domain reads EPEVTQTPSHQVTQMGQEVILRCVPISNHLYFYWYRQILGQKVEFLVSFYNNEISEKSEIFDDQFSVERPDGSNFTLKIRSTKLEDSAMYFCASSYSEAQPQHFGDGTRLSIL.